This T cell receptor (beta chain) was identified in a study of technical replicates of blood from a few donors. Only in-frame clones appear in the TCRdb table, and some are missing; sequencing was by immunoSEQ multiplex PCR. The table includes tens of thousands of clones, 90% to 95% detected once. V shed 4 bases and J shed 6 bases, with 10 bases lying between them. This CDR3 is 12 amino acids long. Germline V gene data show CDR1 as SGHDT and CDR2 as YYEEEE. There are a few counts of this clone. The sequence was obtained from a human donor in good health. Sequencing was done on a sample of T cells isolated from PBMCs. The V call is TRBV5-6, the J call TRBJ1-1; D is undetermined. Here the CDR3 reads CASSGEVAEAFF. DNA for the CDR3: TGTGCCAGCAGCGGTGAGGTAGCTGAAGCTTTCTTT.